One sample yielded the 22 T cell receptor beta chains listed below, sequenced in a study of T cell changes during pregnancy in multiple sclerosis. TCRdb's copy holds only in-frame clones and misses some; the assay was immunoSEQ multiplex PCR. This table holds roughly 58,000 clones, approximately 94% found once. The sample consisted of CD8+ T cells from peripheral blood mononuclear cells, taken in the third trimester of pregnancy. These receptors all stem from a female donor with multiple sclerosis, enrolled in a pregnancy study.

The J gene is TRBJ2-3, the V gene TRBV2; 8 nucleotides match TRBD2. CDR1 is SNHLY and CDR2 is FYNNEI in the germline V gene. CDR3 length: 15 amino acids. V lost 2 bases and J lost 2; bases outside the gene matches: 3. The CDR3 here is CASSERRGATDTQYF. Here the CDR3 DNA reads TGTGCCAGCAGTGAACGGCGGGGGGCCACAGATACGCAGTATTTT.

This clone showed up just a few times. This chain connects TRBV6-4 to TRBJ2-1; maybe TRBD1 (5 bases). V shed 3 bases and J shed 0 bases, with 9 bases lying between them. There are 15 residues in the CDR3. Looked up from germline, CDR1 is MRHNA and CDR2 is SNTAGT. This CDR3 is CASSEGVSSYNEQFF. The CDR3 nucleotides read TGTGCCAGCAGTGAAGGGGTTAGCTCCTACAATGAGCAGTTCTTC.

J is TRBJ1-2 and V is TRBV28, with a possible D match to TRBD1 (5 bases). This CDR3 has 14 amino acids. The V end lost 6 bases, the J end lost 8 bases, and 19 bases lay between the germline ends. Germline CDR1 reads MDHEN; CDR2 reads SYDVKM. CDR3 loop: CASSFRRTFHGYTF. CDR3 coding DNA: TGTGCCAGCAGCTTCCGACGGACATTCCACGGCTACACCTTC.

The rearrangement links TRBV7-9 to TRBJ2-2; tentatively, D is TRBD2 (6 bases). This CDR3 region has 17 residues. Looked up from germline, CDR1 is SEHNR and CDR2 is FQNEAQ (reference sequence). Trimming shortened V by 2 bases and J by 4 bases, and 17 bases separated the two germline ends. The CDR3 here is CASSLFPGVSGTGELFF. CDR3 DNA: TGTGCCAGCAGCTTATTTCCGGGAGTCTCGGGCACCGGGGAGCTGTTTTTT.

In its sample, this clone was seen once. Other DNA sequences within the sample encode an identical CDR3. The chain is built from TRBV5-1 and TRBJ2-7; TRBD1 matches 11 bases. This CDR3 is 14 amino acids long. J lost 4 bases, V lost 4 bases, and 4 bases had no gene match. CDR1 and CDR2 (germline): SGHRS, YFSETQ. CDR3 DNA: TGCGCCAGCAGCCTGGGGACAGGGGGATACGAGCAGTACTTC. This codes for CASSLGTGGYEQYF.

The rearrangement uses TRBV4-1 and TRBJ1-5; D may be TRBD1 (5 bases). Germline V CDR1 and CDR2: MGHRA, YSYEKL. The CDR3 length is 16 residues. Trimming shortened V by 0 bases and J by 7 bases, and 16 bases separated the two germline ends. The CDR3 region has the DNA TGCGCCAGCAGCCAAGAAAATGGAGGGGCGGGGCAGCCCCAGCATTTT. Residues: CASSQENGGAGQPQHF.

V usage is TRBV4-1 and J usage is TRBJ2-1; 7 bases map to TRBD2. Germline CDR1 MGHRA, CDR2 YSYEKL. The CDR3 consists of 16 residues. With 5 bases clipped from V and 1 base from J, the junction kept 8 bases outside the gene matches. The CDR3 DNA reads TGCGCCAGCAGCAAATGGGCTAGCGGTTCCTACAATGAGCAGTTCTTC. Protein sequence: CASSKWASGSYNEQFF.

J is TRBJ2-5 and V is TRBV2, with TRBD2 matching over 12 bases. The CDR3 has 14 residues. V dropped 5 bases and J dropped 4; count of bases not matched to a gene: 2. Germline assignment: CDR1 SNHLY and CDR2 FYNNEI. The CDR3 sequence is CASSKGLAGETQYF. CDR3 DNA: TGTGCCAGCAGTAAGGGACTAGCGGGAGAGACCCAGTACTTC.

The rearrangement links TRBV10-1 to TRBJ2-3, with 12 bases lining up with TRBD2. The germline V gene encodes CDR1 WNHNN and CDR2 SYGVQD (reference sequence). This CDR3 comprises 15 residues. V shed 4 bases and J 3 bases; nucleotides not matched to a gene: 2. The CDR3 DNA reads TGCGCCAGCAGTGCGACTAGCGGGAGTACAGATACGCAGTATTTT. This translates into CASSATSGSTDTQYF.

This clone has only a few counts. This sequence joins TRBV6-5 and TRBJ2-7; 8 positions match TRBD2. Germline V CDR1 and CDR2: MNHEY, SVGAGI. This CDR3 comprises 11 residues. The J segment lost 7 bases and the V segment lost 7 bases, leaving 3 bases of the junction unmatched. CDR3 region: CASTGGGEQYF. The CDR3 bases are TGTGCCAGCACAGGCGGGGGGGAGCAGTACTTC.

The chain carries TRBV9 and TRBJ2-2, with D perhaps TRBD2 (6 bases). This CDR3 has 14 amino acids. Germline V gene sequence: CDR1 SGDLS, CDR2 YYNGEE. V was shortened by 3 bases and J by 5 bases, with 11 bases between the two germline ends. CDR3 nucleotides: TGTGCCAGCAGCGCTCCTGCGGGAACCGGGGAGCTGTTTTTT. Its protein is CASSAPAGTGELFF.

J is TRBJ2-7 and V is TRBV7-9; D may be TRBD2 (6 bases). Trimming left V 3 bases short and J 6 bases short, with 15 bases between. The CDR3 is 14 residues long. Germline assignment: CDR1 SEHNR and CDR2 FQNEAQ (reference sequence). The CDR3 is CASSLGEGEAEQYF. The CDR3 nucleotides are TGTGCCAGCAGCTTGGGGGAAGGGGAGGCCGAGCAGTACTTC.

The V and J genes are TRBV28 and TRBJ2-1; 9 bases fit TRBD1. Losses at the gene ends were 8 bases for V and 7 bases for J; bases not matched to a gene: 9. The length of the CDR3 is 14 residues. Germline V gives CDR1 MDHEN, CDR2 SYDVKM. The CDR3: CASFPGQGKNEQFF. The CDR3 region has the DNA TGTGCCAGCTTCCCGGGACAGGGCAAGAATGAGCAGTTCTTC.

V gene TRBV2 combines with J gene TRBJ1-4, with D possibly being TRBD1 (6 bases). The CDR3 contains 13 residues. Germline V gives CDR1 SNHLY, CDR2 FYNNEI. Trimming removed 6 bases at V and 3 bases at J, with 8 bases between. CDR3 coding DNA: TGTGCCAGCAGGGACAGCCCTAATGAAAAACTGTTTTTT. Its protein product is CASRDSPNEKLFF.

The chain uses TRBV7-2 and TRBJ2-3; a weak D match, TRBD2 (5 bases). Germline values: CDR1 SGHTA, CDR2 FQGNSA. The V and J ends lost 1 base and 5 bases respectively, with 16 bases between them. This CDR3 region has 16 residues. The CDR3 nucleotides are TGTGCCAGCAGCTTAGTACGAGGGCGGTATGGAGATACGCAGTATTTT. This sequence encodes CASSLVRGRYGDTQYF. Combining the CDR3 with reference TRBV7-2 and TRBJ2-3 gives the whole variable domain GAGVSQSPSNKVTEKGKDVELRCDPISGHTALYWYRQSLGQGLEFLIYFQGNSAPDKSGLPSDRFSAERTGGSVSTLTIQRTQQEDSAVYLCASSLVRGRYGDTQYFGPGTRLTVL.

The chain recombines TRBV27 with TRBJ1-2; D may be TRBD1 (5 bases). The CDR3 consists of 16 residues. Germline V CDR1 and CDR2: MNHEY, SMNVEV (reference sequence). The V end was cut by 2 bases, the J end by 6 bases, with 19 bases between. For the CDR3, the DNA is TGTGCCAGCAGTTTAAGTTTTCTCACAGGTTTCGATGGCTACACCTTC. Translation gives CASSLSFLTGFDGYTF.

The CDR3 DNA sequence: TGCGCCAGCAGCTACTTGGTAGCGGGAGGATATGATGAGCAGTTCTTC. Protein sequence: CASSYLVAGGYDEQFF. The V and J genes are TRBV4-1 and TRBJ2-1; 10 bases are a match to TRBD2. Germline values: CDR1 MGHRA, CDR2 YSYEKL. The CDR3 is 16 residues long. V shed 5 bases and J 8 bases; nucleotides not matched to a gene: 12.

CDR3 sequence: CASAIAGVFYNEQFF. CDR3 sequence (DNA): TGTGCCAGTGCCATAGCGGGAGTTTTCTACAATGAGCAGTTCTTC. The chain recombines TRBV19 with TRBJ2-1; 9 bases are a match to TRBD2. The CDR3 covers 15 residues. Losses at the gene ends were 8 bases for V and 3 bases for J; bases not matched to a gene: 8. CDR1 is LNHDA, CDR2 SQIVND, per germline (reference sequence).

V and J are TRBV13 and TRBJ2-1; D is perhaps TRBD2 (6 bases). The V gene lost 5 bases and the J gene lost 13 bases, with 18 bases spanning the gap. Germline-derived CDR1 and CDR2 are PRHDT and FYEKMQ (reference sequence). This CDR3 has 13 amino acids. The CDR3 DNA reads as TGTGCCAGCAGCGCCCAGACTAGTTATCGTCAGTTCTTC. This sequence encodes CASSAQTSYRQFF. Drawing the rest from reference TRBV13 and TRBJ2-1, the complete variable domain is AAGVIQSPRHLIKEKRETATLKCYPIPRHDTVYWYQQGPGQDPQFLISFYEKMQSDKGSIPDRFSAQQFSDYHSELNMSSLELGDSALYFCASSAQTSYRQFFGPGTRLTVL.

The chain has TRBV6-4 and TRBJ2-3; 11 positions match TRBD2. The CDR3 spans 15 residues. Per the germline V gene, CDR1 is MRHNA and CDR2 is SNTAGT. V gave up 5 bases and J gave up 0 bases; unmatched junction bases: 1. The CDR3 sequence is CASSSSGGSTDTQYF. The CDR3 region has the DNA TGTGCCAGCAGTTCTAGCGGGGGGAGCACAGATACGCAGTATTTT.

The J gene is TRBJ2-1, the V gene TRBV11-2; D is undetermined. This CDR3 spans 14 amino acids. Germline V lookup: CDR1 SGHAT, CDR2 FQNNGV. V was clipped by 1 base and J by 10 bases, with 14 bases between them. The CDR3 coding sequence is TGTGCCAGCAGCTTAGGGTCCAGATGGTACGAGCAGTTCTTC. The encoded protein is CASSLGSRWYEQFF. Supplemented by reference TRBV11-2 and TRBJ2-1, the full variable domain reads EAGVAQSPRYKIIEKRQSVAFWCNPISGHATLYWYQQILGQGPKLLIQFQNNGVVDDSQLPKDRFSAERLKGVDSTLKIQPAKLEDSAVYLCASSLGSRWYEQFFGPGTRLTVL.

This clone has only one observation. The chain combines TRBV9 with TRBJ2-1; 11 bases agree with TRBD2. Germline CDR1 SGDLS, CDR2 YYNGEE. The CDR3 runs 16 residues. Unmatched junction bases numbered 6, after V lost 3 bases and J lost 4 bases. The CDR3 region is CASSGQLAGVYNEQFF. CDR3 DNA sequence: TGTGCCAGCAGCGGTCAACTAGCGGGAGTTTACAATGAGCAGTTCTTC.